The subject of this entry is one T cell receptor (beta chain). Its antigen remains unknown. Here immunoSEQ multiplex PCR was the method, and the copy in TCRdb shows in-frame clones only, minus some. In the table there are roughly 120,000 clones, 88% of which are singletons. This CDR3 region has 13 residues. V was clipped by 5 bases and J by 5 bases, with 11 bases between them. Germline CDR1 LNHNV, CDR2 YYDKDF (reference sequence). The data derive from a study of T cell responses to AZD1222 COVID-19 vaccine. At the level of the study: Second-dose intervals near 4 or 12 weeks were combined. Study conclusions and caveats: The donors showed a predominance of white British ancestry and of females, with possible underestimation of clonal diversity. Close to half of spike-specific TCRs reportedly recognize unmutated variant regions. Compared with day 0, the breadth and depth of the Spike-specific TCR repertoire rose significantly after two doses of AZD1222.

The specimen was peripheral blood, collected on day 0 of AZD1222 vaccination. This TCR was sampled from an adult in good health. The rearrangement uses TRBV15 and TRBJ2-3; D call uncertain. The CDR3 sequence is CATSARLEDTQYF. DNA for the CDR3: TGTGCCACCAGCGCCAGACTTGAAGATACGCAGTATTTT.